This entry describes one T cell receptor (beta chain). This sample is drawn from a study of shared T cell receptors in the human thymus. The V end was cut by 1 base, the J end by 12 bases, with 12 bases between. The CDR3 covers 13 residues. Germline V gene data show CDR1 as SGHVS and CDR2 as FQNEAQ. Some clones are missing from TCRdb's copy, which holds only in-frame ones; the method was immunoSEQ multiplex PCR. The sample yields about 730,000 clones, 80% to 90% seen once. The same sample was also used in a study of human thymus T cells.

Sequenced sample: thymocytes. The TCR sequence derives from a girl under three years old with a congenital heart defect. The rearrangement joins TRBV7-8 to TRBJ1-4, with D possibly TRBD1 on 6 matching bases. CDR3 bases: TGTGCCAGCAGCTTAGTAGGGGGTCGGGAACTGTTTTTT. Translated: CASSLVGGRELFF.